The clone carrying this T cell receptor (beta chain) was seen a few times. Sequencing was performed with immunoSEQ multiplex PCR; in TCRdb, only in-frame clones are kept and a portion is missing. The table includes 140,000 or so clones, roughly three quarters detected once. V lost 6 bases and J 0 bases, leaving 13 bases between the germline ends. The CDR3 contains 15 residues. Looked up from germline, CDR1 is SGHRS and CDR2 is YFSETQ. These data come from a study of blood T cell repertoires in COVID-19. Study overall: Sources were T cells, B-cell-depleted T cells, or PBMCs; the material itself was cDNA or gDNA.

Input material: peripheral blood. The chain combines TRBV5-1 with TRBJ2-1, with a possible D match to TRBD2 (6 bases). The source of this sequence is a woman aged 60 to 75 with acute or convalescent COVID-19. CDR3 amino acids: CASNTGLSSYNEQFF. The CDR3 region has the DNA TGCGCCAGCAACACGGGACTTAGCTCCTACAATGAGCAGTTCTTC.